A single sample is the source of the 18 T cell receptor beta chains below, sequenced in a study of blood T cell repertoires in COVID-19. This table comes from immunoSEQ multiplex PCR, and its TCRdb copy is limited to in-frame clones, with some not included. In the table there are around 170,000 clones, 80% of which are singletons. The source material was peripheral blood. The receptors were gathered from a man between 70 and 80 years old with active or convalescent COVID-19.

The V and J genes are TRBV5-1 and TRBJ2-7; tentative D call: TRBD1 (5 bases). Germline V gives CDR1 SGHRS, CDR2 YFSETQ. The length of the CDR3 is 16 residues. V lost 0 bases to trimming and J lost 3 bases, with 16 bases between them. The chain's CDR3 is CASSLGVDRTLYEQYF. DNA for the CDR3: TGCGCCAGCAGCTTGGGGGTTGACAGAACCCTCTACGAGCAGTACTTC.

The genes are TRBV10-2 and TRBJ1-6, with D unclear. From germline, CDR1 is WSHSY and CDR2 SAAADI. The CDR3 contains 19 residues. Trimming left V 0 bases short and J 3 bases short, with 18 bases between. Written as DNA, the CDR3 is TGCGCCAGCAGTGAGTCGTTTCTTCCGGGAGATTACTATAATTCACCCCTCCACTTT. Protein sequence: CASSESFLPGDYYNSPLHF.

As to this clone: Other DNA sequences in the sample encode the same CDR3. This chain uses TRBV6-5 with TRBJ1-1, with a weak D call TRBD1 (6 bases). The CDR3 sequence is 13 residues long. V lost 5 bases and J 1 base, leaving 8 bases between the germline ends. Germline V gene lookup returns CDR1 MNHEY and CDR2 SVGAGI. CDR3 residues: CASSTGKNTEAFF. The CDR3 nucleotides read TGTGCCAGCAGTACAGGGAAGAACACTGAAGCTTTCTTT.

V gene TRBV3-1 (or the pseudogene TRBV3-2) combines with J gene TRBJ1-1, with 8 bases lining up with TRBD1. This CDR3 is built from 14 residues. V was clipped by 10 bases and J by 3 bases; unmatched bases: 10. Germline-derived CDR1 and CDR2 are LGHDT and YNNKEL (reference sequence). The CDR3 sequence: CATQPPDRDTEAFF. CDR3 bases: TGTGCCACGCAGCCGCCGGACAGGGACACTGAAGCTTTCTTT.

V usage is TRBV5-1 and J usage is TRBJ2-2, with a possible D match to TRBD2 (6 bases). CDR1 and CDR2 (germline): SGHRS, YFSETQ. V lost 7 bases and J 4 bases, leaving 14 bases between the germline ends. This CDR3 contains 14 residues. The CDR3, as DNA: TGCGCCAGCGGGAGGAGGGACCGCACCGGGGAGCTGTTTTTT. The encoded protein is CASGRRDRTGELFF.

CDR3 residues: CASSESTTVNTEAFF. CDR3 DNA sequence: TGTGCCAGCAGTGAATCGACGACAGTAAACACTGAAGCTTTCTTT. J is TRBJ1-1 and V is TRBV2; D perhaps matches TRBD1 (5 bases). Per the germline V gene, CDR1 is SNHLY and CDR2 is FYNNEI. The CDR3 has 15 amino acids. Trimming cost V 2 bases and J 2 bases, with 12 bases left between them.

The CDR3 here is CASSVRRDNNQPQHF. In nucleotides, the CDR3 is TGTGCCAGTAGTGTCCGGCGGGATAACAATCAGCCCCAGCATTTT. The chain is built from TRBV19 and TRBJ1-5, with unresolved D. V was pared by 5 bases and J by 3 bases, with 14 bases between. CDR3 length: 15 amino acids. Germline V lookup: CDR1 LNHDA, CDR2 SQIVND (reference sequence).

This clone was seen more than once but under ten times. CDR3 bases: TGTGCCAGCAGTGAAGGGCCTAGATACGAGCAGTACTTC. Translation: CASSEGPRYEQYF. This chain links TRBV2 with TRBJ2-7; D is unresolved. Trimming removed 1 base at V and 4 bases at J, with 8 bases between. This CDR3 has 13 amino acids. Looked up from germline, CDR1 is SNHLY and CDR2 is FYNNEI.

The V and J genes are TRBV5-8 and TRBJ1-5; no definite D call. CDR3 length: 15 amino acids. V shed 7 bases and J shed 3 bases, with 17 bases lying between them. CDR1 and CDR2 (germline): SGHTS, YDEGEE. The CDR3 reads CASGGGRLNNQPQHF. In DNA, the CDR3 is TGTGCCAGCGGTGGAGGAAGACTGAACAATCAGCCCCAGCATTTT.

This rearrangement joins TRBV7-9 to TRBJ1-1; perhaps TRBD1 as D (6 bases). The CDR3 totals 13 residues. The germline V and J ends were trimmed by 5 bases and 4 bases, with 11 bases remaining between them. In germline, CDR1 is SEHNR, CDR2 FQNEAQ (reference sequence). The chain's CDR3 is CASSLETGTEAFF. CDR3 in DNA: TGTGCCAGCAGCCTGGAGACAGGCACTGAAGCTTTCTTT.

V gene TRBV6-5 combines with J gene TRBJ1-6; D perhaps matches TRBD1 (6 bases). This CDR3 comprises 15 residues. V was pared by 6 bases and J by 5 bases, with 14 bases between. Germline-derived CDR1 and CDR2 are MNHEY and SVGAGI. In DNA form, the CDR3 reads TGTGCCAGCAGGGCCCCCGGGACAAATAATTCACCCCTCCACTTT. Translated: CASRAPGTNNSPLHF.

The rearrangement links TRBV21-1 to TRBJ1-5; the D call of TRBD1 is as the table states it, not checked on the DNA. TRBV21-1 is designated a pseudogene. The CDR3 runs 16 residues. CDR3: CASSEKGQSSNQPQHF. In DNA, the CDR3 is TGTGCCAGCAGCGAGAAGGGACAGAGTAGCAATCAGCCCCAGCATTTT.

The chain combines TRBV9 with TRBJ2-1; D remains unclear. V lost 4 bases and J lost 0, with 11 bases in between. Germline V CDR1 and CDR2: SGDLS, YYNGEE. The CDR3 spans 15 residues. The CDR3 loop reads CASSPRLGSYNEQFF. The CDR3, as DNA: TGTGCCAGCAGCCCACGCCTCGGCTCCTACAATGAGCAGTTCTTC.

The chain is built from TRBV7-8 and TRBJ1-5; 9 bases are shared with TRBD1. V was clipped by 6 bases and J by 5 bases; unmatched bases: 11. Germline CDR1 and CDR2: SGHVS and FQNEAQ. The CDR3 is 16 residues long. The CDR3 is CASSSTPGQGDQPQHF. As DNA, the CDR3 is TGTGCCAGCAGTTCAACACCGGGACAGGGTGATCAGCCCCAGCATTTT.

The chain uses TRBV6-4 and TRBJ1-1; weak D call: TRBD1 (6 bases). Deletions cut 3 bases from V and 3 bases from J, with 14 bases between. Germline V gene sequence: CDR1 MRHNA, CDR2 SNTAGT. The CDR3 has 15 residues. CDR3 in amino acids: CASSDKAGEYTEAFF. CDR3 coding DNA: TGTGCCAGCAGTGATAAGGCAGGGGAGTACACTGAAGCTTTCTTT.

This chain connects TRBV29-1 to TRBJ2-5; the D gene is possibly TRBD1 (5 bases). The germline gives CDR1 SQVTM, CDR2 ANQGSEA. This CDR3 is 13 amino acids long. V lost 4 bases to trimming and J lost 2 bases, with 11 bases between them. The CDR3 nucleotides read TGCAGCGTTGCTGCAGGGCCGCAAGAGACCCAGTACTTC. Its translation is CSVAAGPQETQYF.

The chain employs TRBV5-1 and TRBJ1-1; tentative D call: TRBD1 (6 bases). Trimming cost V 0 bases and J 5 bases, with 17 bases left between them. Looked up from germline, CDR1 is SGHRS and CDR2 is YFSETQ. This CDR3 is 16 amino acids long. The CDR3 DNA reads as TGCGCCAGCAGCTTGGACCCCAGGGGCAGAGGAACTGAAGCTTTCTTT. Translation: CASSLDPRGRGTEAFF.

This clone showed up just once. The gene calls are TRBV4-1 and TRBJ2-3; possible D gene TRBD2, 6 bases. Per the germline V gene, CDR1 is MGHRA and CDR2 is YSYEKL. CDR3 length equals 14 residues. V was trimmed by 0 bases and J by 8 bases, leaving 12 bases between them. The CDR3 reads CASSQERRDRTQYF. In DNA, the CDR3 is TGCGCCAGCAGCCAAGAGAGGAGGGATCGTACGCAGTATTTT.